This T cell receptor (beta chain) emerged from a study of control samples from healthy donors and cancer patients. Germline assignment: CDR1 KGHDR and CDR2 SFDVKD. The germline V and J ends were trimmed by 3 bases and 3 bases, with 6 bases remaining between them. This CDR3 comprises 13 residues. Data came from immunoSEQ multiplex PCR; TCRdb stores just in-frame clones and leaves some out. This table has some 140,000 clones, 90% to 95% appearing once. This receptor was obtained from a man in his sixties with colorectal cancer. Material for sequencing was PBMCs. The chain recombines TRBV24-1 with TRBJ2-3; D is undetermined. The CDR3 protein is CATSDPRTDTQYF. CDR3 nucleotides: TGTGCCACCAGTGATCCGAGGACAGATACGCAGTATTTT.